The TCR beta chain under discussion was sequenced for a study of molecular identifiers for immune sequencing clone quantification. The study, taken as a whole, reports: Over 99% of effector molecules, yet under 1% of naive-cell molecules, were held by clones above 20 RNA copies.

Germline loops: CDR1 MNHNS, CDR2 SASEGT. V was shortened by 5 bases and J by 0 bases, with 15 bases between the two germline ends. The CDR3 consists of 16 residues. Naive CD8 libraries were made from 20,000 to 1,000,000 sorted cells, and they used 10%, 30% or 50% RNA. When naive CD8 T cells were sorted, they were gated as CD8+CD4-CCR7+CD45RA+. In this sample, this clonotype turned up many times. Its matching antigen is unknown. Methods described previously were used for bulk TCR libraries, and listed TCR primers were applied. TCRdb reprocessed the PCR reads with MiXCR, giving one entry per CDR3 protein. The profile shows roughly 86,000 distinct CDR3 sequences, 15% to 20% of them singletons.

This TCR derives from a human donor in good health. Some libraries in this study had Jurkat cell RNA spiked in. V and J are TRBV6-1 and TRBJ2-3; unclear D gene. What was sequenced was naive CD8+ T cells from blood, with Jurkat cell RNA spiked in. Documented subset: FACS-sorted CD8+CD4-CCR7+CD45RA+ naive T cells. CDR3 in DNA: TGTGCCAGCAGTATCCGGCGGTCGACTAGCACAGATACGCAGTATTTT. Amino acid sequence: CASSIRRSTSTDTQYF.